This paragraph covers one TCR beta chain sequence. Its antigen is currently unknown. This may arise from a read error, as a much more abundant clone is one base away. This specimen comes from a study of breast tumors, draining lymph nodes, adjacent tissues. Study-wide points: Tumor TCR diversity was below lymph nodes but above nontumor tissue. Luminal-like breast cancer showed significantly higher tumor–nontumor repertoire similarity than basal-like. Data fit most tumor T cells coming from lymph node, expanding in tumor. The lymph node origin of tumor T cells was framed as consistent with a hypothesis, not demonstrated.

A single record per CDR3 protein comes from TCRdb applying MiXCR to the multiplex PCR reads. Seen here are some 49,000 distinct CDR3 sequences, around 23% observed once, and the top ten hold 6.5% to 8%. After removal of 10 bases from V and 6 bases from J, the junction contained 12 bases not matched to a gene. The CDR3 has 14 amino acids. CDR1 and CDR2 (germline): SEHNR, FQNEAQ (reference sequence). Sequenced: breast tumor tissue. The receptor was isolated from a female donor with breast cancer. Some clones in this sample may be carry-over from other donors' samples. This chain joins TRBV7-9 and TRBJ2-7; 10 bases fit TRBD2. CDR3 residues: CANRITSGTGEQYF. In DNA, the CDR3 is TGTGCCAACAGGATCACTAGCGGGACCGGCGAGCAGTACTTC.